These 25 T cell receptor beta chains share one sample of origin, sequenced in a study of cytomegalovirus exposure and HLA in healthy donors. The primer mix had 60 Vbeta and 13 Jbeta primers. Assay used: immunoSEQ multiplex PCR; TCRdb lists only in-frame clones, some missing. The sample has about 120,000 clones; 65% to 90% are singletons. The sequenced material came from PBMCs. These receptors all come from a woman in her twenties or thirties in good health and CMV-seronegative.

V and J are TRBV19 and TRBJ1-1; 10 positions agree with TRBD1. Unmatched junction bases numbered 12, after V lost 8 bases and J lost 3 bases. Germline values: CDR1 LNHDA, CDR2 SQIVND (reference sequence). This CDR3 contains 16 residues. For the CDR3, the DNA is TGTGCCAGTTATCCCCGGGACAGGGGCCTTCACACTGAAGCTTTCTTT. It translates to CASYPRDRGLHTEAFF.

This chain uses TRBV5-4 with TRBJ2-5; TRBD2 matches at 7 bases. Losses at the gene ends were 0 bases for V and 1 base for J; bases not matched to a gene: 3. This CDR3 has 15 residues. Germline V gives CDR1 SGHNT, CDR2 YYREEE (reference sequence). This chain's CDR3 is CASSLGGRGQETQYF. The CDR3 DNA is TGTGCCAGCAGCTTGGGAGGGAGGGGCCAAGAGACCCAGTACTTC.

The rearrangement uses TRBV7-2 and TRBJ2-7; 10 bases fit TRBD2. The CDR3 runs to 15 residues. The germline V gene encodes CDR1 SGHTA and CDR2 FQGNSA. Trimming cost V 1 base and J 8 bases; bases outside gene matches: 8. The CDR3 region has the DNA TGTGCCAGCAGCTTAGTACTAGCGGGACAGGTGCAGCAGTACTTC. Its translation: CASSLVLAGQVQQYF. The full variable domain, completed using reference TRBV7-2 and TRBJ2-7, is GAGVSQSPSNKVTEKGKDVELRCDPISGHTALYWYRQSLGQGLEFLIYFQGNSAPDKSGLPSDRFSAERTGGSVSTLTIQRTQQEDSAVYLCASSLVLAGQVQQYFGPGTRLTVT.

CDR3: CASSPNSYEQYF. The CDR3 DNA sequence: TGTGCCAGCAGCCCGAACTCCTACGAGCAGTACTTC. V and J are TRBV7-8 and TRBJ2-5; no reliable D call. The tail of the sequence fits TRBJ2-7 better, so the J call may be wrong. Germline CDR1 and CDR2: SGHVS and FQNEAQ. There are 12 residues in the CDR3.

The chain carries TRBV7-9 and TRBJ1-2; D uncertain. CDR3 size: 14 residues. Germline V CDR1 and CDR2: SEHNR, FQNEAQ (reference sequence). V shed 4 bases and J shed 3 bases, with 12 bases lying between them. The DNA of the CDR3 is TGTGCCAGCAGCTCCCAGTCCCCTCACTATGGCTACACCTTC. This gives the protein CASSSQSPHYGYTF.

This chain uses TRBV5-6 with TRBJ2-3; 8 nucleotides agree with TRBD2. Germline CDR1 is SGHDT and CDR2 is YYEEEE. With 3 bases clipped from V and 13 bases from J, the junction kept 7 bases outside the gene matches. The CDR3 runs 12 residues. The CDR3 DNA reads TGTGCCAGCAGCTCGGGACTAGGGTTGGAGTATTTT. Translated: CASSSGLGLEYF.

This CDR3 is CASSDGQGEKLFF. DNA of the CDR3: TGTGCCAGCAGCGACGGACAAGGGGAAAAACTGTTTTTT. The gene calls are TRBV9 and TRBJ1-4; TRBD1 might be the D (5 bases). Germline CDR1 SGDLS, CDR2 YYNGEE. The V gene lost 3 bases and the J gene lost 8 bases, with 11 bases spanning the gap. This CDR3 has 13 amino acids.

V usage is TRBV19 and J usage is TRBJ2-7; TRBD2 is a possible D gene (8 bases). This CDR3 region has 14 residues. Trimming took 3 bases from V and 7 from J, leaving 16 bases between them. Germline V gene lookup returns CDR1 LNHDA and CDR2 SQIVND (reference sequence). CDR3 in amino acids: CASSMRQGGREQYF. The CDR3 DNA is TGTGCCAGTAGTATGAGACAGGGCGGGAGGGAGCAGTACTTC.

This chain joins TRBV12-5 and TRBJ1-2, with 8 bases matching TRBD1. Germline V gene sequence: CDR1 LGHNT, CDR2 FRNRAP. The CDR3 totals 14 residues. J was trimmed by 8 bases and V by 4 bases; bases with no gene match: 9. The CDR3 bases are TGTGCTAGTGGTTGGGGAGACAGGGGAGAAGGCTACACCTTC. Protein product: CASGWGDRGEGYTF. Complete variable domain (other parts from reference TRBV12-5 and TRBJ1-2): DARVTQTPRHKVTEMGQEVTMRCQPILGHNTVFWYRQTMMQGLELLAYFRNRAPLDDSGMPKDRFSAEMPDATLATLKIQPSEPRDSAVYFCASGWGDRGEGYTFGSGTRLTVV.

The V call is TRBV28, the J call TRBJ2-7; TRBD1 aligns across 10 bases. Germline V gene lookup returns CDR1 MDHEN and CDR2 SYDVKM. V lost 5 bases and J lost 5; bases outside the gene matches: 6. The CDR3 consists of 14 residues. The CDR3 coding sequence is TGTGCCAGCAGTCCGGGACAGGGGAACGACGAGCAGTACTTC. As protein: CASSPGQGNDEQYF.

The V call is TRBV4-1, the J call TRBJ2-5; 9 bases map to TRBD1. The closer fit of TRBJ2-7 to the DNA end suggests the J call may be wrong. Per the germline V gene, CDR1 is MGHRA and CDR2 is YSYEKL. The CDR3 runs to 15 residues. CDR3 sequence (DNA): TGCGCCAGCAGCCAAGGACCGGGACAGGGTGGCGAGCAGTACTTC. As protein: CASSQGPGQGGEQYF.

The rearrangement joins TRBV2 to TRBJ2-1; 7 bases are shared with TRBD1. Germline V CDR1 and CDR2: SNHLY, FYNNEI. The trim removed 9 bases at V and 8 bases at J, leaving 13 bases unmatched. The CDR3 is 14 amino acids. The CDR3 sequence is CASAPGQSPDEQFF. The CDR3 region has the DNA TGTGCCAGTGCCCCGGGACAGAGTCCCGATGAGCAGTTCTTC.

V is TRBV5-4 and J is TRBJ2-5; the match to TRBD2 covers 14 bases. The CDR3 covers 15 residues. Germline CDR1 SGHNT, CDR2 YYREEE (reference sequence). V shed 4 bases and J 5 bases; nucleotides not matched to a gene: 4. CDR3 DNA: TGTGCCAGCAGCCAGACTAGCGGGAGGGGGGAGACCCAGTACTTC. It yields the protein CASSQTSGRGETQYF.

In this sample, this clone turned up once. The chain uses TRBV11-2 and TRBJ2-3; 9 bases map to TRBD2. The CDR3 consists of 16 residues. The V segment lost 5 bases and the J segment 6 bases; nucleotides outside the gene matches: 12. Looked up from germline, CDR1 is SGHAT and CDR2 is FQNNGV. The CDR3 spells CASSPLAGGPRDTQYF. CDR3 nucleotides: TGTGCCAGCAGCCCATTGGCGGGAGGGCCGCGTGATACGCAGTATTTT.

This clone was observed a few times. The J gene is TRBJ2-3, the V gene TRBV4-1; 8 bases match TRBD2. The CDR3 is made up of 16 amino acids. Germline V lookup: CDR1 MGHRA, CDR2 YSYEKL. V was pared by 0 bases and J by 6 bases, with 8 bases of the junction left unmatched. The CDR3 here is CASSQDTGRAGDTQYF. DNA of the CDR3: TGCGCCAGCAGCCAAGATACCGGGAGGGCCGGGGATACGCAGTATTTT.

The chain carries TRBV10-3 and TRBJ2-1, with 11 bases that match TRBD2. Germline CDR1 reads ENHRY; CDR2 reads SYGVKD. V was clipped by 6 bases and J by 3 bases; unmatched bases: 13. The CDR3 is 18 residues long. The CDR3 nucleotides read TGTGCCATCAGGAATAGCGGGAGGGCCCGAAGTCGCTACAATGAGCAGTTCTTC. Translated: CAIRNSGRARSRYNEQFF.

In the case of this clone: The junction and the germline gene differ at one end; a read error may be behind it. The chain carries TRBV19 and TRBJ2-3; TRBD1 matches at 7 bases. The CDR3 totals 16 residues. The germline V gene has CDR1 LNHDA and CDR2 SQIVND (reference sequence). CDR3 bases: TGTGCCAGTAGCATAGATAGTCGACAGGGCCGAGATACGCAGTATTTT. Protein sequence: CASSIDSRQGRDTQYF.

This rearrangement joins TRBV27 to TRBJ2-7, with a tentative D call TRBD1 (6 bases). Germline V lookup: CDR1 MNHEY, CDR2 SMNVEV (reference sequence). The germline V and J ends were trimmed by 6 bases and 9 bases, with 15 bases remaining between them. The CDR3 totals 12 residues. CDR3 protein: CASSLDRSTQYF. For the CDR3, the DNA is TGTGCCAGCAGCCTCGACAGGAGTACGCAGTACTTC.

This chain links TRBV7-8 with TRBJ2-5; 7 nucleotides align to TRBD1. The tail of the sequence fits TRBJ2-7 better, so the J call may be wrong. CDR1 and CDR2 (germline): SGHVS, FQNEAQ. There are 15 residues in the CDR3. This CDR3 is CASSSRQGQNYEQYF. As DNA, the CDR3 is TGTGCCAGCAGCTCAAGACAGGGTCAAAACTACGAGCAGTACTTC.

The CDR3 reads CAIRTAAETQYF. CDR3 DNA: TGTGCCATCAGGACAGCCGCGGAGACCCAGTACTTC. The rearrangement links TRBV10-3 to TRBJ2-5, with a weak D call TRBD1 (5 bases). V lost 6 bases and J 5 bases, leaving 10 bases between the germline ends. The length of the CDR3 is 12 residues. Germline V CDR1 and CDR2: ENHRY, SYGVKD.

This rearrangement joins TRBV5-4 to TRBJ2-7; 10 nucleotides match TRBD1. The CDR3 has 14 residues. V lost 5 bases to trimming and J lost 2 bases; unmatched junction nucleotides: 4. In germline, CDR1 is SGHNT, CDR2 YYREEE (reference sequence). DNA for the CDR3: TGTGCCAGCAGGATGACAGGGGGCACCTACGAGCAGTACTTC. Its translation: CASRMTGGTYEQYF.

This clone occurred once. The chain is built from TRBV20-1 and TRBJ2-3; no clear D gene. Per germline, CDR1 DFQATT and CDR2 SNEGSKA (reference sequence). This CDR3 comprises 11 residues. Trimming removed 6 bases from V and 2 bases from J, with 6 bases in between. For the CDR3, the DNA is TGCAGTGCGCGGATCACAGATACGCAGTATTTT. It is translated as CSARITDTQYF.

This clone has just one count. The chain recombines TRBV18 with TRBJ1-1; 9 bases match TRBD1. Germline V gene lookup returns CDR1 KGHSH and CDR2 LQKENI. The ends lost 4 bases at V and 5 bases at J; junction bases unmatched: 2. This CDR3 contains 13 residues. The CDR3 coding sequence is TGTGCCAGCTCACGGACAGGGGAGACTGAAGCTTTCTTT. Its protein product is CASSRTGETEAFF.

The rearrangement joins TRBV19 to TRBJ2-3, with TRBD1 matching 10 bases. From germline, CDR1 is LNHDA and CDR2 SQIVND (reference sequence). The CDR3 is made up of 15 amino acids. J lost 2 bases, V lost 8 bases, and 7 bases had no gene match. CDR3 DNA sequence: TGTGCCAGTGGGACAGGGGCCGTTCCCACAGATACGCAGTATTTT. As protein: CASGTGAVPTDTQYF.

V is TRBV7-8 and J is TRBJ2-6; D gene uncertain. Trimming left V 5 bases short and J 4 bases short, with 9 bases between. Germline V gene lookup returns CDR1 SGHVS and CDR2 FQNEAQ. This CDR3 spans 14 amino acids. The CDR3 region has the DNA TGTGCCAGCAGCATACTTATCGGGGCCAACGTCCTGACTTTC. Amino acid sequence: CASSILIGANVLTF. Supplemented by reference TRBV7-8 and TRBJ2-6, the full variable domain reads GAGVSQSPRYKVAKRGQDVALRCDPISGHVSLFWYQQALGQGPEFLTYFQNEAQLDKSGLPSDRFFAERPEGSVSTLKIQRTQQEDSAVYLCASSILIGANVLTFGAGSRLTVL.